This T cell receptor (beta chain) was sequenced in a study of identical twins. Study-level findings and limits: Abundant cord blood beta clonotypes carried fewer insertions; memory repertoires showed none. The authors drew conclusions from cross-sectional statistical analysis rather than following the same donors. Zero-insertion results could be subject to partial confounding by invariant MAIT and iNKT cells.

TCRdb itself ran the 5' RACE reads through MiXCR, one entry per CDR3 protein. In the table there are around 480,000 distinct CDR3 sequences, about 13% of which are singletons. This clonotype was found a few times. Its specificity is not known. These data were likewise used in another study, on yellow fever vaccine responses in identical twins.

Sequenced sample: CD4+ T cells sorted from blood. This TCR came from a woman under 30 in good health.

The CDR3, as DNA: TGTGCCAGCAGCTTAGGGGCCGGGGGGAGGAATGAGCAGTTCTTC. Amino acids: CASSLGAGGRNEQFF. V is TRBV7-9 and J is TRBJ2-1, with 7 bases aligning to TRBD2. This CDR3 contains 15 residues. V shed 1 base, J shed 7 bases, and the junction held 7 bases outside the gene matches. Germline CDR1 is SEHNR and CDR2 is FQNEAQ (reference sequence).